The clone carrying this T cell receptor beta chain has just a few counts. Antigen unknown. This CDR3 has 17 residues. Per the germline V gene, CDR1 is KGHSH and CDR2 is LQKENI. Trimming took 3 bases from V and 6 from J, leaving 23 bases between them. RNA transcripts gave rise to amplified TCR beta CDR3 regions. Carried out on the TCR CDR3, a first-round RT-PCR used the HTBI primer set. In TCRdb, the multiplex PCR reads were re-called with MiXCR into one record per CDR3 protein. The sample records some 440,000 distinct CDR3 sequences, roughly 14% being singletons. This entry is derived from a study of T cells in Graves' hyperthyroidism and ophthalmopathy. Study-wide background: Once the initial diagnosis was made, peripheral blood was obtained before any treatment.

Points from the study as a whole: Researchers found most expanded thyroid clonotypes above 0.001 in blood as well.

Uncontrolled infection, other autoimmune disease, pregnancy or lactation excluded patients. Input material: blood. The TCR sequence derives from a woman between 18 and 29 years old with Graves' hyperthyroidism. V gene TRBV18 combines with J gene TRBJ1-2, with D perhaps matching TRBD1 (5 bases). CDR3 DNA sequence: TGTGCCAGCTCACCCCTAGGACTCACCGAGGGGAGGCATGGCTACACCTTC. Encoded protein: CASSPLGLTEGRHGYTF.